The entry below describes one T cell receptor (beta chain). The antigen it binds to is not known. No base qualities exist here, and no much larger clone lies one base off it. This record belongs to a study of blood T cell repertoires in COVID-19 (dated by TCRdb to 2018 to 2020). About the investigation overall: Collaborator samples came from the United States, Italy and Spain and covered acute and convalescent phases of COVID-19. The sample metadata nearly always contained a de-identified subject ID, COVID-19 status, age in years and sex. The prospective study material was composed of cDNA or gDNA derived from T cells, B-cell-depleted T cells, or PBMCs. The dataset comprised deeply sampled blood TCRbeta repertoires from subjects exposed to, actively infected with, or recovered from COVID-19. The repertoires were made available in a free public database intended to serve as a resource for research on the immune response to SARS-CoV-2. Samples came from the ongoing ImmuneRACE study (first 160 participants) plus 1,254 subjects from 6 global collaborators. Where HLA class I and class II types were available, the types were taken from metadata supplied by the sample provider, not from assay-based typing.

The study at large found these results: The amount of clinical and demographic metadata varied by source and participant and was provided uncurated.

In the prospective study, participants were about 18 to 90 years old, resided in about two dozen geographic areas of the United States, and were enrolled through a virtual design. In the prospective study, cohorts were assigned on the basis of participant-reported clinical history obtained from a screening survey and a study questionnaire. For ImmuneRACE Cohort 3, a participant was defined as recovered based on two consecutive negative NP/OP PCR tests, clearance by a healthcare professional, or resolution of symptoms. In the prospective study, mobile phlebotomists collected whole blood, serum and a nasopharyngeal or oropharyngeal swab from each participant. Additional blood draws and questionnaires over an approximately 2-month period could optionally be provided by prospective study participants. Prospective study blood samples were shipped either frozen or at room temperature before DNA extraction.

The CDR3 contains 12 residues, cysteine and phenylalanine counted. Solely the CDR3 DNA is kept, with 36 bases framed from the first base. A distance of 9 bases separates the germline ends of V and J, which lose 8 bases and 4 bases respectively. In the germline V gene, CDR1 corresponds to SNHLY and CDR2 to FYNNEI. TCRbeta CDR3 regions were amplified from genomic DNA by means of the immunoSEQ Assay, a bias-controlled multiplex PCR. The paper's data handling went like this. Nucleated cell counts per sample were estimated from amplification of reference gene primers within the assay. To quantify the absolute abundance of each unique TCRbeta CDR3 rearrangement, sequence reads were collapsed and filtered. For each sample, productive Simpson clonality was calculated as the square root of Simpson's diversity index over productive rearrangements. The table comes from immuneACCESS by way of TCRdb, which keeps in-frame sequences with V and J called. Part of the clones is missing from these tables; in studies checked, under half for an unresolved V gene and the rest for unknown reasons. That table supplies the V and J calls and clone size; D and trimming were determined from the DNA. The sample contains more than 300,000 clones, 87% of them found a single time. 5.5% to 7% of the sample lies in the top ten.

Rearrangement joined TRBV2 to TRBJ1-5; there is no confident call for the D gene. The sample taken for sequencing was PBMCs or T cells enriched from blood (not recorded which). The source of this sequence is a young woman who had recovered from COVID-19. The CDR3 loop reads CASSRENQPQHF. DNA sequence: TGTGCCAGCTCCCGAGAAAATCAGCCCCAGCATTTT.